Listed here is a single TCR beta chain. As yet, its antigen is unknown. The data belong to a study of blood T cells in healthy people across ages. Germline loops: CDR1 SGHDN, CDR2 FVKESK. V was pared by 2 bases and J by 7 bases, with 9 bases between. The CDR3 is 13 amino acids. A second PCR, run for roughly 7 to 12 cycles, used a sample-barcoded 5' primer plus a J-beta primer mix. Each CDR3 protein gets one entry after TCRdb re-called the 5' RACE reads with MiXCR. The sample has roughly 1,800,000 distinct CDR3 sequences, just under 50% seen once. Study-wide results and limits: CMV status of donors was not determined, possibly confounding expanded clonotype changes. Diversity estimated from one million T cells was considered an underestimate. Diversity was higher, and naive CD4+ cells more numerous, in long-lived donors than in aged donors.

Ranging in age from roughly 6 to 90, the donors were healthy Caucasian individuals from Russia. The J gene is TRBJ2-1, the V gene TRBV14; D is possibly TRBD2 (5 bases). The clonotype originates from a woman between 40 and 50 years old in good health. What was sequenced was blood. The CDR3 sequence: CASSQSRGNEQFF. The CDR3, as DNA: TGTGCCAGCAGCCAATCGCGCGGGAATGAGCAGTTCTTC. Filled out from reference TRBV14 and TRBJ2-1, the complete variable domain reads EAGVTQFPSHSVIEKGQTVTLRCDPISGHDNLYWYRRVMGKEIKFLLHFVKESKQDESGMPNNRFLAERTGGTYSTLKVQPAELEDSGVYFCASSQSRGNEQFFGPGTRLTVL.